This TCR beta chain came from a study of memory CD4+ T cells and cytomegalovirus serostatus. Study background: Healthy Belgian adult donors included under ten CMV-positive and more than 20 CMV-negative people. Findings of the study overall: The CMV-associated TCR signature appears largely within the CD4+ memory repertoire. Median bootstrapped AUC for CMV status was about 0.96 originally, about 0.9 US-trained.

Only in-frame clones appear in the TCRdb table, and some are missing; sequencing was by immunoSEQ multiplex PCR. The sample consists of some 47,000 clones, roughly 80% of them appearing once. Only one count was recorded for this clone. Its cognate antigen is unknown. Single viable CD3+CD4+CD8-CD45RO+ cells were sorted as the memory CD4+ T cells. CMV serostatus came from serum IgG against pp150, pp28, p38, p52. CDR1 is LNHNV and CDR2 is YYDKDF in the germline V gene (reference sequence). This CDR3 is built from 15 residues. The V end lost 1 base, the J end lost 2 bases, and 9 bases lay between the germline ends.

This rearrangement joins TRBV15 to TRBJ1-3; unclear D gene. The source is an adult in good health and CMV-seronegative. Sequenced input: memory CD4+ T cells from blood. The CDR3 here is CATSRGRAPGNTIYF. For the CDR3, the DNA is TGTGCCACCAGCAGAGGAAGAGCTCCTGGAAACACCATATATTTT.